These 28 T cell receptor beta chains came from one sample sequenced in a study of blood T cells in healthy people across ages. A second 7 to 11 cycle PCR used barcoded and J-beta primers. MiXCR, applied by TCRdb to the 5' RACE reads, yields one record per CDR3 protein. The sample includes fewer than 1.5 million distinct CDR3 sequences, around 39% seen only once; the top ten take 7.9%. Sequenced: blood. The receptors were gathered from a woman under 30 in good health.

This clonotype was seen repeatedly, ten times or more. The chain uses TRBV5-1 and TRBJ1-2, with 9 bases matching TRBD1. The V gene end was trimmed by 5 bases and the J gene end by 3 bases; junction bases not matched to a gene: 5. This CDR3 has 14 amino acids. The V gene's germline CDR1 is SGHRS and CDR2 YFSETQ. In nucleotides, the CDR3 is TGCGCCAGCAGACCGGGACAGGGTTACTATGGCTACACCTTC. This translates into CASRPGQGYYGYTF.

The gene calls are TRBV6-1 and TRBJ2-7; 9 nucleotides align to TRBD2. Per germline, CDR1 MNHNS and CDR2 SASEGT. The CDR3 is 16 residues long. J lost 0 bases, V lost 2 bases, and 5 bases had no gene match. Here the CDR3 reads CASSEWASGTSYEQYF. Written as DNA, the CDR3 is TGTGCCAGCAGTGAATGGGCTAGCGGGACCTCCTACGAGCAGTACTTC.

The V gene is TRBV5-1, the J gene TRBJ2-5, with 11 bases matching TRBD2. Losses at the gene ends were 4 bases for V and 11 bases for J; bases not matched to a gene: 13. This CDR3 is built from 15 residues. Germline V gene sequence: CDR1 SGHRS, CDR2 YFSETQ. The DNA of the CDR3 is TGCGCCAGCAGCATCACTAGCGGGGGTTACAATGAGCAGTACTTC. Translated, it gives CASSITSGGYNEQYF.

This clonotype appeared a few times. V usage is TRBV7-9 and J usage is TRBJ2-5, with 9 positions matching TRBD1. The CDR3 contains 14 residues. Germline V lookup: CDR1 SEHNR, CDR2 FQNEAQ (reference sequence). V lost 6 bases, J lost 3 bases, and 5 bases stayed unmatched. The CDR3 coding sequence is TGTGCCAGCAGTAAAACAGGGGGCGAAGAGACCCAGTACTTC. Amino acid sequence: CASSKTGGEETQYF.

This clonotype was observed once. CDR3 DNA: TGCAGTGTTCAACAGGGCCTTGGCCAGCCCCAGCATTTT. This gives the protein CSVQQGLGQPQHF. The chain carries TRBV20-1 and TRBJ1-5; D perhaps matches TRBD1 (6 bases). V lost 7 bases to trimming and J lost 7 bases, with 17 bases between them. This CDR3 is 13 amino acids long. Per germline, CDR1 DFQATT and CDR2 SNEGSKA (reference sequence).

This sequence joins TRBV6-5 and TRBJ2-5; no reliable D call. The closer fit of TRBJ2-7 to the DNA end suggests the J call may be wrong. The CDR3 runs to 11 residues. Germline CDR1 reads MNHEY; CDR2 reads SVGAGI. The chain's CDR3 is CAGPRAHEQYF. The CDR3 DNA is TGTGCCGGACCGCGAGCCCACGAGCAGTACTTC.

V and J are TRBV6-5 and TRBJ1-1; TRBD1 matches 7 bases. The CDR3 is made up of 14 amino acids. V shed 8 bases and J 2 bases; nucleotides not matched to a gene: 8. Germline values: CDR1 MNHEY, CDR2 SVGAGI. CDR3: CASQGGGTNTEAFF. CDR3 coding DNA: TGTGCCAGCCAGGGGGGGGGCACAAACACTGAAGCTTTCTTT.

This clonotype was picked up a small number of times. V gene TRBV12-3 or TRBV12-4 combines with J gene TRBJ2-5, with 7 positions matching TRBD1. Trimming removed 7 bases from V and 3 bases from J; junction bases left unmatched: 5. This CDR3 has 13 amino acids. CDR3 coding DNA: TGTGCCAGCATTGGGACAGAAGAAGAGACCCAGTACTTC. Amino acids: CASIGTEEETQYF.

This clonotype was picked up a small number of times. The V and J genes are TRBV7-2 and TRBJ1-2; a weak D match, TRBD1 (6 bases). With 2 bases removed from V and 4 bases from J, the gap between germline ends came to 20 bases. Germline assignment: CDR1 SGHTA and CDR2 FQGNSA. The CDR3 consists of 17 residues. The CDR3 nucleotides are TGTGCCAGCAGCTTAATTGCCCTGACGGGGGCGTCCTATGGCTACACCTTC. Amino acid sequence: CASSLIALTGASYGYTF.

With respect to this clonotype: A much larger clone sits a single nucleotide away, making a read error possible. The chain joins TRBV29-1 to TRBJ2-5; D is possibly TRBD2 (6 bases). Germline CDR1 and CDR2: SQVTM and ANQGSEA. This CDR3 has 13 amino acids. The CDR3 here is CSVESSGQETPYF. CDR3 sequence (DNA): TGCAGCGTTGAATCCAGCGGGCAAGAGACCCCGTACTTC.

The sample holds a few counts of this clonotype. The V gene is TRBV9, the J gene TRBJ1-2, with D possibly matching TRBD1 (6 bases). The germline V gene has CDR1 SGDLS and CDR2 YYNGEE. Trimming pared 2 bases from V and 4 bases from J, leaving 9 bases between. The CDR3 has 13 amino acids. The CDR3 sequence is CASSVGQFYGYTF. In nucleotides, the CDR3 is TGTGCCAGCAGCGTTGGACAGTTCTATGGCTACACCTTC.

This clonotype was counted ten times or more. The chain links TRBV29-1 to TRBJ2-7; no firm D call. This CDR3 is 10 amino acids long. The V gene lost 4 bases and the J gene lost 2 bases, with 3 bases spanning the gap. CDR1 SQVTM and CDR2 ANQGSEA come from the germline V gene. CDR3 nucleotides: TGCAGCGTTGGGACCTACGAGCAGTACTTC. Protein: CSVGTYEQYF.

This chain uses TRBV20-1 with TRBJ2-1; no firm D call. V lost 8 bases and J lost 0, with 17 bases in between. The CDR3 is made up of 15 amino acids. From germline, CDR1 is DFQATT and CDR2 SNEGSKA (reference sequence). CDR3 coding DNA: TGCAGTTCCCTAGGTGGTAGTGGCTCCTACAATGAGCAGTTCTTC. Its protein is CSSLGGSGSYNEQFF.

V usage is TRBV14 and J usage is TRBJ2-1; TRBD2 matches at 8 bases. Germline assignment: CDR1 SGHDN and CDR2 FVKESK. The CDR3 sequence is 15 residues long. With V trimmed by 0 bases and J by 7 bases, 5 bases remained unmatched. The DNA for the CDR3 is TGTGCCAGCAGCCAAGATCCCGGGGGGGGGAATGAGCAGTTCTTC. Protein sequence: CASSQDPGGGNEQFF.

This clonotype was observed a few times. The chain joins TRBV4-1 to TRBJ1-2; 9 bases line up with TRBD1. V trimming: 7 bases; J trimming: 5 bases; junction bases outside the gene matches: 8. Germline loops: CDR1 MGHRA, CDR2 YSYEKL. The CDR3 runs 14 residues. The CDR3 region has the DNA TGCGCCAGCAACCTGGACAGGGGTCGGTATGGCTACACCTTC. Protein: CASNLDRGRYGYTF.

CDR3 coding DNA: TGTGCCAGCAGCCTGACATCGGGAGGGGTGAACACTGAAGCTTTCTTT. Translated, it gives CASSLTSGGVNTEAFF. The V and J genes are TRBV7-2 and TRBJ1-1; D perhaps matches TRBD1 (5 bases). Per germline, CDR1 SGHTA and CDR2 FQGNSA. Trimming pared 5 bases from V and 0 bases from J, leaving 16 bases between. This CDR3 region has 16 residues. The whole variable domain, remainder taken from reference TRBV7-2 and TRBJ1-1, is GAGVSQSPSNKVTEKGKDVELRCDPISGHTALYWYRQSLGQGLEFLIYFQGNSAPDKSGLPSDRFSAERTGGSVSTLTIQRTQQEDSAVYLCASSLTSGGVNTEAFFGQGTRLTVV.

This clonotype was seen only once. The genes are TRBV3-1 and TRBJ1-2, with D possibly TRBD1 on 6 matching bases. Germline V gene lookup returns CDR1 LGHDT and CDR2 YNNKEL (reference sequence). The CDR3 covers 13 residues. The germline V and J ends were trimmed by 6 bases and 7 bases, with 15 bases remaining between them. The CDR3 sequence: CASREGGNRGYTF. Written as DNA, the CDR3 is TGTGCCAGCAGAGAAGGGGGAAATCGTGGCTACACCTTC.

A few counts support this clonotype. The rearrangement uses TRBV12-3 or TRBV12-4 and TRBJ2-1; D is ambiguous. The V and J ends lost 5 bases and 8 bases respectively, with 13 bases between them. CDR3 length: 13 amino acids. The CDR3 DNA is TGTGCCAGCAGTCAAACAAGTTCCGATGAGCAGTTCTTC. Its translation is CASSQTSSDEQFF.

The table lists this clonotype with a count of one. The chain links TRBV28 to TRBJ1-2; maybe TRBD1 (6 bases). Germline CDR1 is MDHEN and CDR2 is SYDVKM. There are 15 residues in the CDR3. Trimming shortened V by 2 bases and J by 4 bases, and 14 bases separated the two germline ends. The CDR3 sequence: CASSLTRTAFYGYTF. Here the CDR3 DNA reads TGTGCCAGCAGTTTAACCCGGACAGCGTTCTATGGCTACACCTTC.

This chain links TRBV7-8 with TRBJ2-7; no definite D call. V lost 4 bases to trimming and J lost 9 bases, with 22 bases between them. The CDR3 spans 15 residues. The germline V gene encodes CDR1 SGHVS and CDR2 FQNEAQ. As DNA, the CDR3 is TGTGCCAGCAGCTACGACTCCGTCCTGATAGATACGCAGTACTTC. It specifies CASSYDSVLIDTQYF.

A note on this clonotype: Germline and junction disagree at one end, which may indicate a read error. The chain joins TRBV7-2 to TRBJ2-7; maybe TRBD2 (5 bases). CDR3 length: 13 amino acids. In germline, CDR1 is SGHTA, CDR2 FQGNSA. CDR3 in amino acids: CAGSLGGTYEQYF. CDR3 in DNA: TGTGCCGGCAGCTTAGGAGGAACCTACGAGCAGTACTTC.

The chain employs TRBV12-3 or TRBV12-4 and TRBJ2-4; possible D gene TRBD1, 6 bases. Deletions cut 2 bases from V and 1 base from J, with 24 bases between. The CDR3 runs 20 residues. DNA of the CDR3: TGTGCCAGCAGTTTAACAGGGCTACTCCCCACACCCGTCGCCAAAAACATTCAGTACTTC. Translated, it gives CASSLTGLLPTPVAKNIQYF.

The chain is built from TRBV21-1 and TRBJ1-6; TRBD1, the table's D call, lacks a check against the DNA. TRBV21-1 is a documented pseudogene. The CDR3 extends over 13 amino acids. The CDR3 coding sequence is TGTGCCAGCAGTACAACCCCCGGTTCACCCCTCCACTTT. Protein sequence: CASSTTPGSPLHF.

This chain connects TRBV20-1 to TRBJ2-1, with 11 bases lining up with TRBD2. Germline V gene lookup returns CDR1 DFQATT and CDR2 SNEGSKA (reference sequence). Trimming cost V 5 bases and J 7 bases; bases outside gene matches: 7. The CDR3 length is 14 residues. The CDR3 sequence is CSALLAGERNEQFF. The CDR3 region has the DNA TGCAGTGCTTTACTAGCGGGAGAACGAAATGAGCAGTTCTTC.

This chain uses TRBV24-1 with TRBJ1-2; 11 nucleotides line up with TRBD1. Germline assignment: CDR1 KGHDR and CDR2 SFDVKD. This CDR3 contains 15 residues. Losses at the gene ends were 3 bases for V and 7 bases for J; bases not matched to a gene: 6. The CDR3 spells CATSDRTGGEGGYTF. As DNA, the CDR3 is TGTGCCACCAGTGATCGGACAGGGGGCGAGGGTGGCTACACCTTC.

This clonotype was seen only a few times. The chain recombines TRBV28 with TRBJ2-3; D remains ambiguous. The germline V gene encodes CDR1 MDHEN and CDR2 SYDVKM. This CDR3 contains 15 residues. Deletions cut 4 bases from V and 4 bases from J, with 15 bases between. The CDR3 sequence is CASSSDPPPPDTQYF. The CDR3 DNA is TGTGCCAGCAGTTCCGACCCTCCGCCCCCAGATACGCAGTATTTT.

V is TRBV5-1 and J is TRBJ2-7; D may be TRBD1 (6 bases). The CDR3 is 13 residues long. V was trimmed by 4 bases and J by 3 bases, leaving 11 bases between them. From germline, CDR1 is SGHRS and CDR2 YFSETQ. The CDR3 region has the DNA TGCGCCAGCAGCAAGGGACAAATCTACGAGCAGTACTTC. This translates into CASSKGQIYEQYF.

The chain combines TRBV20-1 with TRBJ2-1; 7 nucleotides match TRBD2. The CDR3 is made up of 16 amino acids. Trimming removed 2 bases from V and 8 bases from J; junction bases left unmatched: 15. The germline V gene has CDR1 DFQATT and CDR2 SNEGSKA (reference sequence). The CDR3 DNA sequence: TGCAGTGCTAGAAATGTTGGGGGGGGGTACGTCGATGAGCAGTTCTTC. It encodes CSARNVGGGYVDEQFF.